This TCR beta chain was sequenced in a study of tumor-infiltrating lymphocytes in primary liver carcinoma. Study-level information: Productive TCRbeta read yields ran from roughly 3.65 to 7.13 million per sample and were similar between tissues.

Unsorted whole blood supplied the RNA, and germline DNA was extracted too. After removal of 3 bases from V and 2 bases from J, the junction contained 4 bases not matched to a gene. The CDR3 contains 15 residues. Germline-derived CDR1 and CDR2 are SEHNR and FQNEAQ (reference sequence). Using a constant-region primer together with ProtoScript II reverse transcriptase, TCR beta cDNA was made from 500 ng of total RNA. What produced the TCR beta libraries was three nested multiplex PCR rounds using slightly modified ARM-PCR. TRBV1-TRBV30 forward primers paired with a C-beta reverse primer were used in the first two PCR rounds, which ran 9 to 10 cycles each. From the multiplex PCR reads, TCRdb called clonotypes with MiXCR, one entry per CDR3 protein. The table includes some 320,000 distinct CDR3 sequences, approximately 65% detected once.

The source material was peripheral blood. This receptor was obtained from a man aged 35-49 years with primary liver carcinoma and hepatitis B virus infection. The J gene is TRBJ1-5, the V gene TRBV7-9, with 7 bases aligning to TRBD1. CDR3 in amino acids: CASSFDDRGNQPQHF. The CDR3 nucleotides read TGTGCCAGCAGCTTCGACGACAGGGGCAATCAGCCCCAGCATTTT.